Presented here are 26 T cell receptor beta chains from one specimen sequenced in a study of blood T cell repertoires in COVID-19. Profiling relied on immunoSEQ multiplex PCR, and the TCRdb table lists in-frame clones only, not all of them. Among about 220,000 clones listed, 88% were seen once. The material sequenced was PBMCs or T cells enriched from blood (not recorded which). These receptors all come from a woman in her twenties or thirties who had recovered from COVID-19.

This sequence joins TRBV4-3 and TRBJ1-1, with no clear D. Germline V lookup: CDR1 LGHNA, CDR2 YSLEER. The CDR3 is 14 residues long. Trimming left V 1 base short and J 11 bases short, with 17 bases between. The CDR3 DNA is TGCGCCAGCAGCCAAGCCGAGGACTACGCAGCTGCTTTCTTT. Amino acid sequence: CASSQAEDYAAAFF.

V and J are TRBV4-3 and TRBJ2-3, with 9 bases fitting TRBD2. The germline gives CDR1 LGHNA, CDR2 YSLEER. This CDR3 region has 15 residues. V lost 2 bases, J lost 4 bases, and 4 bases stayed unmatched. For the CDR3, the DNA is TGCGCCAGCAGCCAAATGGCGGGGGGGTCAGATACGCAGTATTTT. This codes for CASSQMAGGSDTQYF.

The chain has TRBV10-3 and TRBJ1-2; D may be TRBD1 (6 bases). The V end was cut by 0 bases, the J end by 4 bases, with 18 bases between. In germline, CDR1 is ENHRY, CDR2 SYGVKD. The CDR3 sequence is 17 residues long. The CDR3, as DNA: TGTGCCATCAGTGAGTCCAACGTCTTCAGGGGCGGCTATGGCTACACCTTC. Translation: CAISESNVFRGGYGYTF.

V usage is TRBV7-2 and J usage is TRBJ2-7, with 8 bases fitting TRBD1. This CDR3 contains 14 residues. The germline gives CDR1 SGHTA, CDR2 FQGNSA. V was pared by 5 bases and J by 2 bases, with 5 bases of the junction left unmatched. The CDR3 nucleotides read TGTGCCAGCAGCGCCCAACAGGGGGCCTACGAGCAGTACTTC. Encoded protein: CASSAQQGAYEQYF.

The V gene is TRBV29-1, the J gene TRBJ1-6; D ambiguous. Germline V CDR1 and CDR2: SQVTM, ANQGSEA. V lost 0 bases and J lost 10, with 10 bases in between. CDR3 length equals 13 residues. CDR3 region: CSVEEGGGSPLHF. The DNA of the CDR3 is TGCAGCGTTGAAGAGGGCGGCGGGTCACCCCTCCACTTT.

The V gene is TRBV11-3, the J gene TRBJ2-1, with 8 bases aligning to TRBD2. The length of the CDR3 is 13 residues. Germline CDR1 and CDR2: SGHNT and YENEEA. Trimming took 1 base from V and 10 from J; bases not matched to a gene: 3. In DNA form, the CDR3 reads TGTGCCAGCAGCTTAGCGGGGGGGACCGAGCAGTTCTTC. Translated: CASSLAGGTEQFF.

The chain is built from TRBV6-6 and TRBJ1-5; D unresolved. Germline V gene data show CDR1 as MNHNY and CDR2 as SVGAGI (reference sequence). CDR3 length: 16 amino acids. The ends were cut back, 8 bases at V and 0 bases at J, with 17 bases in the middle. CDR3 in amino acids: CASSIGSWHSNQPQHF. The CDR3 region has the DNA TGTGCCAGCTCAATCGGGAGTTGGCATAGCAATCAGCCCCAGCATTTT.

The CDR3: CASSTPGQGYSNQPQHF. The CDR3 DNA reads as TGTGCCAGCAGCACTCCGGGACAGGGTTATAGCAATCAGCCCCAGCATTTT. V and J are TRBV28 and TRBJ1-5; 9 nucleotides line up with TRBD1. The CDR3 covers 17 residues. Trimming removed 6 bases from V and 0 bases from J; junction bases left unmatched: 9. Germline values: CDR1 MDHEN, CDR2 SYDVKM.

The CDR3 DNA reads TGTGCCAGCAGCTCCTGGACTAGCGGGGGCCTCAATGAGCAGTTCTTC. The encoded protein is CASSSWTSGGLNEQFF. The chain recombines TRBV7-9 with TRBJ2-1; 13 bases line up with TRBD2. V trimming: 4 bases; J trimming: 6 bases; junction bases outside the gene matches: 6. Germline V gives CDR1 SEHNR, CDR2 FQNEAQ (reference sequence). The CDR3 covers 16 residues.

The chain's CDR3 is CASSKTGTMNTEAFF. The CDR3 nucleotides are TGTGCCAGTAGTAAGACAGGCACTATGAACACTGAAGCTTTCTTT. V gene TRBV19 combines with J gene TRBJ1-1; maybe TRBD1 (6 bases). This CDR3 has 15 amino acids. V lost 4 bases to trimming and J lost 0 bases, with 12 bases between them. CDR1 is LNHDA and CDR2 is SQIVND in the germline V gene (reference sequence).

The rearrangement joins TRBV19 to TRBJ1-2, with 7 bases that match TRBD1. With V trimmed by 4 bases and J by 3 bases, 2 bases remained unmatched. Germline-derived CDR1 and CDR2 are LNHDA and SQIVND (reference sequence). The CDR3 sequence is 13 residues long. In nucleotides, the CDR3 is TGTGCCAGTAGTACAACAGGGGACTATGGCTACACCTTC. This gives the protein CASSTTGDYGYTF.

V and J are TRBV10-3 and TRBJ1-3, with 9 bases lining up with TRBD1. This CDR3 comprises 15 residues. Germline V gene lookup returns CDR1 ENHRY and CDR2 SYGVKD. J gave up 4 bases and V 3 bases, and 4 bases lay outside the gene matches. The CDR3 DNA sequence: TGTGCCATCAGTGACCTTGGGACAGGGGGAAACACCATATATTTT. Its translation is CAISDLGTGGNTIYF.

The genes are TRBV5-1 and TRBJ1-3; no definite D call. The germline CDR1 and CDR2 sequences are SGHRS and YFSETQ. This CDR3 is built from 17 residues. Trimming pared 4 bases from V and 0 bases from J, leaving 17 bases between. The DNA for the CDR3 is TGCGCCAGCAGCCCCCGTGGCCCAGTATTCTCTGGAAACACCATATATTTT. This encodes CASSPRGPVFSGNTIYF.

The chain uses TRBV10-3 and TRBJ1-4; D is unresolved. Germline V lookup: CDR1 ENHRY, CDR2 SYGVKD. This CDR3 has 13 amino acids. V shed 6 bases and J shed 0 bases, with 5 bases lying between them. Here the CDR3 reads CAIRFATNEKLFF. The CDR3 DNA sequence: TGTGCCATCAGGTTCGCAACTAATGAAAAACTGTTTTTT.

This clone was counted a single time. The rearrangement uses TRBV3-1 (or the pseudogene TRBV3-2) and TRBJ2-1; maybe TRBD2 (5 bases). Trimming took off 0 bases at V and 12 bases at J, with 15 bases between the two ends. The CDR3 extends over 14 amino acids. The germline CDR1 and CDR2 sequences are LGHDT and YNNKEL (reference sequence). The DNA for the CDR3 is TGTGCCAGCAGCCAAGAGAAGGCGGTAGCGTGGCAGTTCTTC. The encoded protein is CASSQEKAVAWQFF.

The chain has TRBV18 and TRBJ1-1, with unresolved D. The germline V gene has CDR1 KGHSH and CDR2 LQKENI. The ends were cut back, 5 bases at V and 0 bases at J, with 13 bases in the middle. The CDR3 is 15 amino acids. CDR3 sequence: CASSGPNRLNTEAFF. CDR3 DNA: TGTGCCAGCTCAGGCCCCAACAGACTGAACACTGAAGCTTTCTTT.

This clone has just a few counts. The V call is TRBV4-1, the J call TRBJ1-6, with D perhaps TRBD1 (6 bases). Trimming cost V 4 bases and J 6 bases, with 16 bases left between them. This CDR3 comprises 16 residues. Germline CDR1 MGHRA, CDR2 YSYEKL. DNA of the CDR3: TGCGCCAGCAGCCCGACCGGGGGGGCCTCTAATTCACCCCTCCACTTT. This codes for CASSPTGGASNSPLHF.

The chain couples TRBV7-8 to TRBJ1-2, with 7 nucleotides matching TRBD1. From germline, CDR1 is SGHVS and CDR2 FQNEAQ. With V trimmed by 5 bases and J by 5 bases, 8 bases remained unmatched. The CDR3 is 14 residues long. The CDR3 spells CASSLRTGSYGYTF. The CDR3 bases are TGTGCCAGCAGCCTTCGGACAGGATCATATGGCTACACCTTC.

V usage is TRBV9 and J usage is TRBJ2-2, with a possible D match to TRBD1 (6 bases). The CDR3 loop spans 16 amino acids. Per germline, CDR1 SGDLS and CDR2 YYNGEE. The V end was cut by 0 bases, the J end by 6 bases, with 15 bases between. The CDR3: CASSVGSYPGAGELFF. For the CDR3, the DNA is TGTGCCAGCAGCGTAGGTTCATATCCAGGGGCCGGGGAGCTGTTTTTT.

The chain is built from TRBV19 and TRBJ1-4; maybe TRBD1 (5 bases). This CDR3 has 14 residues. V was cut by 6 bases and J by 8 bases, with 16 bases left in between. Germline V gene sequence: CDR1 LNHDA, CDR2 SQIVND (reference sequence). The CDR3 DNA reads TGTGCCAGTAGGCGACGGGGGGGTGTAGAAAAACTGTTTTTT. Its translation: CASRRRGGVEKLFF.

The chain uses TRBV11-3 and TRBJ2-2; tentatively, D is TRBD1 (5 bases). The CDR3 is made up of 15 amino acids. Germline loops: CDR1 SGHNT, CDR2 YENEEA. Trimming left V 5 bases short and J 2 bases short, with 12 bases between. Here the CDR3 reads CASSPLQGNTGELFF. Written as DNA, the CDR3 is TGTGCCAGCAGCCCATTGCAGGGCAACACCGGGGAGCTGTTTTTT. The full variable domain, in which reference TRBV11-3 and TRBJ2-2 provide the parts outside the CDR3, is EAGVVQSPRYKIIEKKQPVAFWCNPISGHNTLYWYLQNLGQGPELLIRYENEEAVDDSQLPKDRFSAERLKGVDSTLKIQPAELGDSAVYLCASSPLQGNTGELFFGEGSRLTVL.

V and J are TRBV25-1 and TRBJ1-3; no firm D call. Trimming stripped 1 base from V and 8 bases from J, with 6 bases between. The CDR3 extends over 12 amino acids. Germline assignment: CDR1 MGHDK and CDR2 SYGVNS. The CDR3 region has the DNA TGTGCCAGCAGTGAATCGGGATACACCATATATTTT. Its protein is CASSESGYTIYF.

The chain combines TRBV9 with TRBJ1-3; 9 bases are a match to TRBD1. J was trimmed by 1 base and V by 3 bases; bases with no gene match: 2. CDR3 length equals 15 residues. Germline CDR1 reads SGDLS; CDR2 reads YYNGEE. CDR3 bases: TGTGCCAGCAGCGCAGACAGGGGGTCTGGAAACACCATATATTTT. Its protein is CASSADRGSGNTIYF.

The DNA of the CDR3 is TGTGCCAGCTCACCATATGGACGGGGGGACTATGGCTACACCTTC. This gives the protein CASSPYGRGDYGYTF. V gene TRBV18 combines with J gene TRBJ1-2, with D possibly matching TRBD1 (5 bases). V was pared by 2 bases and J by 3 bases, with 13 bases between. CDR3 size: 15 residues. In germline, CDR1 is KGHSH, CDR2 LQKENI.

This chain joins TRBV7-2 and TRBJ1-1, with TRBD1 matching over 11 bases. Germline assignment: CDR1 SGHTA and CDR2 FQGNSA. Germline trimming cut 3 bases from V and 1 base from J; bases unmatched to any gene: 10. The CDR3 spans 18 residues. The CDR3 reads CASSFPPRDRGWNTEAFF. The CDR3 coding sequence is TGTGCCAGCAGCTTCCCCCCCCGGGACAGGGGGTGGAACACTGAAGCTTTCTTT.

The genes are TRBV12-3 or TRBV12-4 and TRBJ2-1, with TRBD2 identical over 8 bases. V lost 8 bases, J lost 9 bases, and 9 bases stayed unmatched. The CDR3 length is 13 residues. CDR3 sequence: CASHGGALGEQFF. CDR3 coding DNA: TGTGCCAGCCACGGGGGGGCCTTGGGTGAGCAGTTCTTC.